This T cell receptor (beta chain) is from a study of blood T cell repertoires in COVID-19. As for the study in general: Samples taken during acute and convalescent COVID-19 were collected in the United States, Italy and Spain.

The CDR3 is made up of 18 amino acids. The V gene end was trimmed by 5 bases and the J gene end by 5 bases; junction bases not matched to a gene: 12. Germline CDR1 reads LGHDT; CDR2 reads YNNKEL (reference sequence). The authors' processing: Amplification of reference gene primers provided the estimated nucleated cell counts. Only in-frame clones appear in the TCRdb table, and some are missing; sequencing was by immunoSEQ multiplex PCR. V, J and clone size reflect that table, while D and trimming were determined from the DNA. The sample carries about 62,000 clones, approximately 90% recorded once. The receptor was derived from a woman older than 75 with acute or convalescent COVID-19. The rearrangement uses TRBV3-1 (or the pseudogene TRBV3-2) and TRBJ2-2; 12 positions agree with TRBD2. The specimen sequenced was peripheral blood. The CDR3 nucleotides read TGTGCCAGCAGCACAAACCCCGGCGGACTAGCGGGGACCGGGGAGCTGTTTTTT. Amino acid sequence: CASSTNPGGLAGTGELFF.